Presented here are 16 T cell receptor beta chains from one specimen sequenced in a study of shared clonotypes between healthy human individuals. Here immunoSEQ multiplex PCR was the method, and the copy in TCRdb shows in-frame clones only, minus some. The sample includes about 730,000 clones, just under 75% of them seen just once. The material sequenced was memory CD4+ T cells sorted from blood. Stated subset: CD45RA-negative fraction. These receptors originate from a woman aged 25-40 years in good health.

V is TRBV10-3 and J is TRBJ1-5; TRBD1 aligns across 8 bases. In germline, CDR1 is ENHRY, CDR2 SYGVKD. The CDR3 has 17 residues. Germline trimming cut 10 bases from V and 1 base from J; bases unmatched to any gene: 15. CDR3 DNA: TGTGCCACGAGGAAGGGTGTGGGACAGGAAAGCAATCAGCCCCAGCATTTT. It translates to CATRKGVGQESNQPQHF.

V gene TRBV5-1 combines with J gene TRBJ2-1; 7 nucleotides line up with TRBD2. V shed 4 bases and J 5 bases; nucleotides not matched to a gene: 6. The V gene's germline CDR1 is SGHRS and CDR2 YFSETQ. This CDR3 has 14 residues. The CDR3 DNA reads TGCGCCAGCAGCCGTCTGGGGGGGAACAATGAGCAGTTCTTC. Translation: CASSRLGGNNEQFF. Together with reference TRBV5-1 and TRBJ2-1, the CDR3 gives the full variable domain: KAGVTQTPRYLIKTRGQQVTLSCSPISGHRSVSWYQQTPGQGLQFLFEYFSETQRNKGNFPGRFSGRQFSNSRSEMNVSTLELGDSALYLCASSRLGGNNEQFFGPGTRLTVL.

This clone turned up a few times. The V call is TRBV4-1, the J call TRBJ1-4; D might be TRBD1 (6 bases). Germline-derived CDR1 and CDR2 are MGHRA and YSYEKL. This CDR3 has 16 amino acids. Deletions cut 1 base from V and 6 bases from J, with 15 bases between. CDR3 bases: TGCGCCAGCAGCCAAGGGGCAGGGGAGTCGTATGAAAAACTGTTTTTT. It encodes CASSQGAGESYEKLFF.

This clone was picked up many times. This chain connects TRBV28 to TRBJ2-1, with TRBD2 matching 14 bases. Trimming cost V 6 bases and J 3 bases; bases outside gene matches: 7. The length of the CDR3 is 17 residues. Germline CDR1 is MDHEN and CDR2 is SYDVKM. The CDR3 DNA reads TGTGCCAGCAGCCTTGGGACTAGCGGGAGTGTCTACAATGAGCAGTTCTTC. Translation gives CASSLGTSGSVYNEQFF.

The V call is TRBV7-2, the J call TRBJ1-1; 10 bases fit TRBD1. CDR3 length equals 15 residues. Germline trimming cut 7 bases from V and 6 bases from J; bases unmatched to any gene: 11. Germline V lookup: CDR1 SGHTA, CDR2 FQGNSA. CDR3: CASILQPGQGAEAFF. CDR3 sequence (DNA): TGTGCCAGCATCCTACAACCCGGACAGGGGGCTGAAGCTTTCTTT.

The sample holds one count of this clone. The gene calls are TRBV2 and TRBJ2-2, with TRBD1 matching over 11 bases. Germline V CDR1 and CDR2: SNHLY, FYNNEI. The CDR3 covers 15 residues. V lost 3 bases, J lost 6 bases, and 3 bases stayed unmatched. The CDR3, as DNA: TGTGCCAGCAGTGATGGGACAGGGGGTGCCGGGGAGCTGTTTTTT. This codes for CASSDGTGGAGELFF.

In nucleotides, the CDR3 is TGCGCCAGCAGTCCGGGACTATGGAGAAGTGAGCAGTTCTTC. As protein: CASSPGLWRSEQFF. The rearrangement links TRBV10-2 to TRBJ2-1, with 7 positions matching TRBD2. CDR3 length equals 14 residues. Germline CDR1 WSHSY, CDR2 SAAADI. Losses at the gene ends were 5 bases for V and 9 bases for J; bases not matched to a gene: 10.

The rearrangement joins TRBV25-1 to TRBJ2-5; D might be TRBD2 (5 bases). Trimming pared 4 bases from V and 2 bases from J, leaving 14 bases between. Germline-derived CDR1 and CDR2 are MGHDK and SYGVNS. This CDR3 contains 15 residues. The CDR3 DNA sequence: TGTGCCAGCAGTGCCAGGACTGGAAAACAAGAGACCCAGTACTTC. This translates into CASSARTGKQETQYF.

V is TRBV18 and J is TRBJ2-7, with D uncertain. The CDR3 sequence is 13 residues long. Germline-derived CDR1 and CDR2 are KGHSH and LQKENI. V was shortened by 0 bases and J by 6 bases, with 9 bases between the two germline ends. The DNA of the CDR3 is TGTGCCAGCTCACCACCGACGATGGGCGAGCAGTACTTC. Amino acids: CASSPPTMGEQYF.

The chain uses TRBV7-9 and TRBJ1-2, with TRBD1 identical over 10 bases. The CDR3 covers 15 residues. The V gene's germline CDR1 is SEHNR and CDR2 FQNEAQ (reference sequence). Germline trimming cut 5 bases from V and 5 bases from J; bases unmatched to any gene: 8. Here the CDR3 reads CASSGTTGGSYGYTF. CDR3 coding DNA: TGTGCCAGCAGCGGAACGACAGGGGGCTCATATGGCTACACCTTC.

This clone was counted a single time. J is TRBJ1-1 and V is TRBV7-6; D is uncertain. The CDR3 has 15 amino acids. V lost 0 bases and J 5 bases, leaving 13 bases between the germline ends. Germline lookup yields CDR1 SGHVS and CDR2 FNYEAQ. In nucleotides, the CDR3 is TGTGCCAGCAGCTTAGCACCGGGCCGGTATACTGAAGCTTTCTTT. It encodes CASSLAPGRYTEAFF.

The CDR3 region is CASSEGAVDEKLFF. As DNA, the CDR3 is TGTGCCAGCAGCGAGGGGGCGGTTGATGAAAAACTGTTTTTT. V usage is TRBV7-9 and J usage is TRBJ1-4; 7 bases match TRBD1. This CDR3 is 14 amino acids long. The V gene end was trimmed by 5 bases and the J gene end by 6 bases; junction bases not matched to a gene: 6. Germline V lookup: CDR1 SEHNR, CDR2 FQNEAQ (reference sequence). The full variable domain, with the rest looked up from reference TRBV7-9 and TRBJ1-4, is DTGVSQNPRHKITKRGQNVTFRCDPISEHNRLYWYRQTLGQGPEFLTYFQNEAQLEKSRLLSDRFSAERPKGSFSTLEIQRTEQGDSAMYLCASSEGAVDEKLFFGSGTQLSVL.

The chain couples TRBV30 to TRBJ2-7, with D possibly called TRBD1 or TRBD2 (5 bases each). The CDR3 covers 12 residues. In germline, CDR1 is GTSNPN, CDR2 SVGIG (reference sequence). V was cut by 5 bases and J by 6 bases, with 14 bases left in between. The CDR3 is CAWGRGAREQYF. CDR3 DNA sequence: TGTGCCTGGGGCAGAGGGGCTCGCGAGCAGTACTTC.

This clone showed up just once. The rearrangement joins TRBV7-8 to TRBJ1-1; D is unclear. The CDR3 is 13 amino acids. In germline, CDR1 is SGHVS, CDR2 FQNEAQ. Trimming pared 4 bases from V and 3 bases from J, leaving 9 bases between. CDR3 DNA sequence: TGTGCCAGCAGCTGGAAAGGAGACACTGAAGCTTTCTTT. Its protein is CASSWKGDTEAFF.

The chain employs TRBV27 and TRBJ2-7, with TRBD2 matching over 9 bases. Per germline, CDR1 MNHEY and CDR2 SMNVEV (reference sequence). This CDR3 region has 16 residues. Unmatched junction bases numbered 7, after V lost 0 bases and J lost 4 bases. The CDR3 nucleotides are TGTGCCAGCAGTTTATCGATGTGGACTAGCGTTTACGAGCAGTACTTC. Protein sequence: CASSLSMWTSVYEQYF.

The chain recombines TRBV5-1 with TRBJ1-3, with D uncertain. The germline gives CDR1 SGHRS, CDR2 YFSETQ. This CDR3 spans 16 amino acids. The V gene lost 0 bases and the J gene lost 0 bases, with 10 bases spanning the gap. Here the CDR3 DNA reads TGCGCCAGCAGCTTGGGCAGCTTATTCTCTGGAAACACCATATATTTT. Translating it yields CASSLGSLFSGNTIYF.